Each of the 2 T cell receptor beta chains below was sequenced from the same sample in a study of blood T cells in healthy people across ages. For the second PCR, which ran for about 6 to 11 cycles, a sample-barcoded 5' primer and a J-beta primer mix were used. Each CDR3 protein gets one entry after TCRdb re-called the 5' RACE reads with MiXCR. Here the sample spans around 850,000 distinct CDR3 sequences, under 40% being singletons. The sequenced material came from blood. All receptors derive from a man aged 18 to 30 in good health.

The CDR3 region has the DNA TGTGCCAGCAGTGCCTCTACAGGGAGGGGCGAGACCCAGTACTTC. Its translation is CASSASTGRGETQYF. The V and J genes are TRBV25-1 and TRBJ2-5, with D tentatively TRBD2 (7 bases). The germline V gene has CDR1 MGHDK and CDR2 SYGVNS. V lost 4 bases, J lost 5 bases, and 17 bases lay in between. This CDR3 spans 15 amino acids.

J is TRBJ2-7 and V is TRBV6-2 or TRBV6-3; D tentatively reads TRBD1 or TRBD2 (5 bases each). This CDR3 contains 14 residues. V was pared by 3 bases and J by 2 bases, with 11 bases between. Germline CDR1 is MNHEY and CDR2 is SVGEGT. This CDR3 reads CASSYLGATYEQYF. The CDR3, as DNA: TGTGCCAGCAGTTATCTCGGGGCCACCTACGAGCAGTACTTC.